This entry lists 20 T cell receptor beta chains sequenced from one sample in a study of blood T cell repertoires in COVID-19 (dated by TCRdb to 2018 to 2020). Library generation was performed with the immunoSEQ multiplex PCR assay. TCRdb took over this immuneACCESS table, retaining in-frame rearrangements with V and J assigned. Such tables are incomplete; in checked studies, under half of the missing clones stem from an unresolved V gene, and the remainder is unexplained. The sample table holds roughly 180,000 clones, of which approximately 85% were seen once. The ten largest clones represent 6.5% to 7.5% of the sample. The material sequenced was peripheral blood. These receptors all stem from a man older than 75 with COVID-19, enrolled during active disease.

The chain uses TRBV18 and TRBJ1-6, with 8 bases that match TRBD1. Per the germline V gene, CDR1 is KGHSH and CDR2 is LQKENI. The CDR3 totals 14 residues. V gave up 4 bases and J gave up 9 bases; unmatched junction bases: 5. CDR3 sequence: CASSLGQAASPLHF. The DNA for the CDR3 is TGTGCCAGCTCACTGGGACAGGCGGCTTCACCCCTCCACTTT.

The V gene is TRBV7-3, the J gene TRBJ2-5; the D gene is possibly TRBD1 (6 bases). The CDR3 extends over 14 amino acids. The germline CDR1 and CDR2 sequences are SGHTA and FQGTGA. V was pared by 2 bases and J by 5 bases, with 12 bases between. Here the CDR3 DNA reads TGTGCCAGCAGCTTATCCGGGCAGGGGGAGACCCAGTACTTC. Translating it yields CASSLSGQGETQYF.

V and J are TRBV2 and TRBJ1-2; TRBD1 aligns across 11 bases. V was clipped by 6 bases and J by 8 bases; unmatched bases: 5. Germline V gives CDR1 SNHLY, CDR2 FYNNEI. The CDR3 totals 13 residues. CDR3 sequence: CASSGQGARGYTF. CDR3 DNA: TGTGCCAGCAGCGGACAGGGGGCGCGGGGCTACACCTTC.

The gene calls are TRBV10-3 and TRBJ2-7, with 9 bases identical to TRBD1. The CDR3 is made up of 13 amino acids. In germline, CDR1 is ENHRY, CDR2 SYGVKD. The V gene end was trimmed by 5 bases and the J gene end by 5 bases; junction bases not matched to a gene: 4. The chain's CDR3 is CAISLGTGNEQYF. CDR3 nucleotide sequence: TGTGCCATCAGTCTTGGGACAGGGAACGAGCAGTACTTC.

This clone was recorded only once. V is TRBV24-1 and J is TRBJ2-3, with a weak D call TRBD1 (8 bases). CDR1 KGHDR and CDR2 SFDVKD come from the germline V gene. The CDR3 contains 15 residues. V shed 5 bases and J shed 4 bases, with 15 bases lying between them. The CDR3 DNA sequence: TGTGCCACCAGTGGCACAGGGGGGAGGGCAGATACGCAGTATTTT. Its protein product is CATSGTGGRADTQYF.

V gene TRBV4-3 combines with J gene TRBJ1-6; D uncertain. This CDR3 is 15 amino acids long. Germline V gives CDR1 LGHNA, CDR2 YSLEER. V lost 0 bases, J lost 7 bases, and 10 bases lay in between. The DNA of the CDR3 is TGCGCCAGCAGCCAAGACAGACAATTCAATTCACCCCTCCACTTT. Protein product: CASSQDRQFNSPLHF.

V usage is TRBV7-9 and J usage is TRBJ1-2; D call uncertain. The CDR3 totals 13 residues. The V gene lost 3 bases and the J gene lost 8 bases, with 13 bases spanning the gap. Germline V CDR1 and CDR2: SEHNR, FQNEAQ (reference sequence). Here the CDR3 DNA reads TGTGCCAGCAGCTTCTCTGTGGCGAGGGGCTACACCTTC. It is translated as CASSFSVARGYTF.

V and J are TRBV6-5 and TRBJ1-1; 8 nucleotides agree with TRBD1. Germline values: CDR1 MNHEY, CDR2 SVGAGI. V lost 7 bases and J lost 5; bases outside the gene matches: 9. The CDR3 contains 14 residues. The CDR3 loop is CASTLGQGWTEAFF. Here the CDR3 DNA reads TGTGCCAGCACACTTGGACAGGGATGGACTGAAGCTTTCTTT.

This chain uses TRBV19 with TRBJ1-5, with TRBD1 as a possible D gene (6 bases). CDR1 and CDR2 from the germline V gene are LNHDA and SQIVND (reference sequence). V was trimmed by 6 bases and J by 3 bases, leaving 18 bases between them. This CDR3 has 16 amino acids. The DNA of the CDR3 is TGTGCCAGTAGCCTTGAACCTGGACAGAACAATCAGCCCCAGCATTTT. Translation gives CASSLEPGQNNQPQHF.

This rearrangement joins TRBV28 to TRBJ1-6, with 7 positions matching TRBD1. CDR1 is MDHEN and CDR2 is SYDVKM in the germline V gene. This CDR3 contains 17 residues. Trimming at V came to 3 bases and at J to 7 bases, leaving 12 bases not matched to a gene. DNA of the CDR3: TGTGCCAGCAGTTTCGCCCCTGAGGGGGCACGGAATTCACCCCTCCACTTT. Translated: CASSFAPEGARNSPLHF.

V is TRBV9 and J is TRBJ2-4; 13 positions match TRBD2. Trimming cost V 4 bases and J 15 bases; bases outside gene matches: 10. The germline CDR1 and CDR2 sequences are SGDLS and YYNGEE. The length of the CDR3 is 14 residues. The CDR3 sequence is CASSLGTSGALRYF. In nucleotides, the CDR3 is TGTGCCAGCAGCCTCGGGACTAGCGGGGCCCTGAGGTACTTC.

The chain uses TRBV11-2 and TRBJ1-5; the D gene is possibly TRBD1 (6 bases). CDR1 and CDR2 from the germline V gene are SGHAT and FQNNGV. The CDR3 covers 15 residues. The ends were cut back, 4 bases at V and 7 bases at J, with 17 bases in the middle. This CDR3 is CASSSGTRDVQPQHF. The CDR3 nucleotides are TGTGCCAGCAGCTCGGGGACAAGAGACGTACAGCCCCAGCATTTT.

About this clone itself: This sample also contains other DNA sequences that code for the same CDR3. The chain links TRBV5-1 to TRBJ1-1, with TRBD1 identical over 9 bases. The CDR3 is made up of 14 amino acids. The germline CDR1 and CDR2 sequences are SGHRS and YFSETQ. Trimming at V came to 2 bases and at J to 2 bases, leaving 1 base not matched to a gene. The CDR3 nucleotides are TGCGCCAGCAGCTTAACAGGGGGCAACACTGAAGCTTTCTTT. Translating gives CASSLTGGNTEAFF. The full variable domain, with the rest looked up from reference TRBV5-1 and TRBJ1-1, is KAGVTQTPRYLIKTRGQQVTLSCSPISGHRSVSWYQQTPGQGLQFLFEYFSETQRNKGNFPGRFSGRQFSNSRSEMNVSTLELGDSALYLCASSLTGGNTEAFFGQGTRLTVV.

The chain combines TRBV7-2 with TRBJ1-5; TRBD1 aligns across 9 bases. This CDR3 is 13 amino acids long. Per germline, CDR1 SGHTA and CDR2 FQGNSA. V trimming: 4 bases; J trimming: 6 bases; junction bases outside the gene matches: 1. The CDR3 sequence is CASSWTGVQPQHF. Written as DNA, the CDR3 is TGTGCCAGCAGCTGGACAGGGGTTCAGCCCCAGCATTTT.

This clone was recorded only once. The chain uses TRBV5-4 and TRBJ2-1; 8 bases map to TRBD2. Per the germline V gene, CDR1 is SGHNT and CDR2 is YYREEE (reference sequence). The CDR3 length is 16 residues. V trimming: 4 bases; J trimming: 1 base; junction bases outside the gene matches: 7. This CDR3 reads CASSPSLAVSYNEQFF. The CDR3 bases are TGTGCCAGCAGCCCCTCACTAGCGGTATCCTACAATGAGCAGTTCTTC. The variable domain in full, with the rest retrieved from reference TRBV5-4 and TRBJ2-1, is ETGVTQSPTHLIKTRGQQVTLRCSSQSGHNTVSWYQQALGQGPQFIFQYYREEENGRGNFPPRFSGLQFPNYSSELNVNALELDDSALYLCASSPSLAVSYNEQFFGPGTRLTVL.

The J gene is TRBJ1-6, the V gene TRBV5-4, with D unresolved. V gave up 1 base and J gave up 7 bases, with 15 bases separating them. This CDR3 region has 16 residues. Germline CDR1 reads SGHNT; CDR2 reads YYREEE (reference sequence). The CDR3 is CASSLKQLGTNSPLHF. The CDR3 coding sequence is TGTGCCAGCAGCTTGAAACAGCTTGGTACAAATTCACCCCTCCACTTT.

The chain combines TRBV3-1 (or the pseudogene TRBV3-2) with TRBJ1-1; D gene uncertain. This CDR3 has 13 amino acids. The V gene's germline CDR1 is LGHDT and CDR2 YNNKEL (reference sequence). With 4 bases removed from V and 1 base from J, the gap between germline ends came to 7 bases. Here the CDR3 DNA reads TGTGCCAGCAGCCTCTCAGGGAACACTGAAGCTTTCTTT. It encodes CASSLSGNTEAFF.

Only one count was recorded for this clone. The chain couples TRBV6-5 to TRBJ1-4; D is unresolved. Germline lookup yields CDR1 MNHEY and CDR2 SVGAGI. The CDR3 totals 13 residues. Trimming stripped 8 bases from V and 4 bases from J, with 11 bases between. CDR3 in DNA: TGTGCCAGCGCGAGGGCCGATAATGAAAAACTGTTTTTT. The encoded protein is CASARADNEKLFF.

CDR3 residues: CASSGQGVNTEAFF. CDR3 in DNA: TGTGCCAGCAGCGGACAGGGGGTGAACACTGAAGCTTTCTTT. The chain combines TRBV7-2 with TRBJ1-1, with 10 bases identical to TRBD1. V shed 5 bases and J 0 bases; nucleotides not matched to a gene: 0. The V gene's germline CDR1 is SGHTA and CDR2 FQGNSA. This CDR3 region has 14 residues.

In its sample, this clone was seen a few times. The CDR3 bases are TGTGCCAGTAGTTGGAGGAGGGATAGCAATCAGCCCCAGCATTTT. Protein product: CASSWRRDSNQPQHF. V usage is TRBV19 and J usage is TRBJ1-5; D unresolved. V lost 5 bases and J 0 bases, leaving 11 bases between the germline ends. The germline V gene encodes CDR1 LNHDA and CDR2 SQIVND (reference sequence). The CDR3 runs 15 residues.